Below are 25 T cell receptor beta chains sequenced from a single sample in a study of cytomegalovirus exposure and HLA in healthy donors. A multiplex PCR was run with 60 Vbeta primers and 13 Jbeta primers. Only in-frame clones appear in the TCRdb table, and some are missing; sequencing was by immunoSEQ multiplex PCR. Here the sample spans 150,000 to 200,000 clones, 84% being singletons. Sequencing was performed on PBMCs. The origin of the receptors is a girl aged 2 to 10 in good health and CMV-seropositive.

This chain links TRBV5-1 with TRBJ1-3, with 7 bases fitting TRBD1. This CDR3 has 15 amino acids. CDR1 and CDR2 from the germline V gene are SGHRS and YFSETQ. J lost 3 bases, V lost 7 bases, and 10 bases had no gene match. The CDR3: CASRDSLADGNTIYF. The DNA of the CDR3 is TGCGCCAGCCGGGACAGCTTGGCAGATGGAAACACCATATATTTT.

The CDR3 sequence is CASSASQGAGEQYF. The CDR3 nucleotides read TGCGCCAGCAGCGCATCACAGGGGGCTGGAGAGCAGTACTTC. The chain links TRBV5-1 to TRBJ2-7, with 9 nucleotides matching TRBD1. V lost 4 bases, J lost 7 bases, and 9 bases stayed unmatched. Germline V gives CDR1 SGHRS, CDR2 YFSETQ. The CDR3 loop spans 14 amino acids.

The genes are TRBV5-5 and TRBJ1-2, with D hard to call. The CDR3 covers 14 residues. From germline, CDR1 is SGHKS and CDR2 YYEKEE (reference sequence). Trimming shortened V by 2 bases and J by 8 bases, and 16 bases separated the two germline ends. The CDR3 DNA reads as TGTGCCAGCAGCTTAGGAGGTGAGAGCGGCGGCTACACCTTC. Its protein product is CASSLGGESGGYTF.

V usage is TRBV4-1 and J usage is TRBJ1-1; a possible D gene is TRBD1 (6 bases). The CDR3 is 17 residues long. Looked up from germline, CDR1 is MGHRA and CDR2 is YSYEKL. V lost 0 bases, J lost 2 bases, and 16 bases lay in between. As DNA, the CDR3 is TGCGCCAGCAGCCAAGATGGGGGGGGCGCAATAAACACTGAAGCTTTCTTT. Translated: CASSQDGGGAINTEAFF.

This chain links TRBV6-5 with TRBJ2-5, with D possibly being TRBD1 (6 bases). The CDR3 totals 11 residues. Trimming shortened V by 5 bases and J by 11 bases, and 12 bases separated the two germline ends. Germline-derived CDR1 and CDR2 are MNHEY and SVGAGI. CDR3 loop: CASSHRQEQYF. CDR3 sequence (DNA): TGTGCCAGCAGTCATCGACAGGAGCAGTACTTC.

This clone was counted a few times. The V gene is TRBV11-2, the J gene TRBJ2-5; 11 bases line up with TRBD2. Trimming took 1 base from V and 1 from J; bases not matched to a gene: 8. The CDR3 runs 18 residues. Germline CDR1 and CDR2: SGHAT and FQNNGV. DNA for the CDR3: TGTGCCAGCAGCTTAGGATTGACTAGCGGGAAGGCCCAAGAGACCCAGTACTTC. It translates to CASSLGLTSGKAQETQYF.

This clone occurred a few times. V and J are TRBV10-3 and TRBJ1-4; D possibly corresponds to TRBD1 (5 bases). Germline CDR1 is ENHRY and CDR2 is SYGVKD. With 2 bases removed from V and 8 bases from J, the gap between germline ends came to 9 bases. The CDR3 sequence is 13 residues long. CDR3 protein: CAISETWTEKLFF. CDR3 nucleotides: TGTGCCATCAGTGAGACCTGGACAGAAAAACTGTTTTTT.

CDR3 bases: TGTGCCAGTAGTCTGGGAGGGGTTACTGAAGCTTTCTTT. Translated: CASSLGGVTEAFF. The V gene is TRBV19, the J gene TRBJ1-1; the D gene is possibly TRBD1 (5 bases). The CDR3 runs to 13 residues. V was pared by 5 bases and J by 5 bases, with 12 bases between. Per the germline V gene, CDR1 is LNHDA and CDR2 is SQIVND (reference sequence).

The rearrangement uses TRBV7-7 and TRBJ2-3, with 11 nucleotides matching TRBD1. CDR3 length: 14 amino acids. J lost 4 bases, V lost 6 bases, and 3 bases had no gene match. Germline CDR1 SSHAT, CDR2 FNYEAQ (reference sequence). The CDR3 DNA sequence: TGTGCCAGCAGTACGGGACAGGGGGCAGATACGCAGTATTTT. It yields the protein CASSTGQGADTQYF.

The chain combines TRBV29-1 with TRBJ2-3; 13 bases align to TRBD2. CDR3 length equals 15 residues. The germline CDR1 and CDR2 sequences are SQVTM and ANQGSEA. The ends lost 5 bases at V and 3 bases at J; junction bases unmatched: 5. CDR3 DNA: TGCAGCGTTAAGAGGACTAGCGGGGGAACAGATACGCAGTATTTT. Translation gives CSVKRTSGGTDTQYF.

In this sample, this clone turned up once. As DNA, the CDR3 is TGTGCCTGGGGGGGTACTGGGGGCCGTGCCCTCCACTTT. Protein: CAWGGTGGRALHF. The chain carries TRBV30 and TRBJ1-6; TRBD1 might be the D (6 bases). The V end lost 5 bases, the J end lost 14 bases, and 19 bases lay between the germline ends. Germline values: CDR1 GTSNPN, CDR2 SVGIG (reference sequence). CDR3 length: 13 amino acids.

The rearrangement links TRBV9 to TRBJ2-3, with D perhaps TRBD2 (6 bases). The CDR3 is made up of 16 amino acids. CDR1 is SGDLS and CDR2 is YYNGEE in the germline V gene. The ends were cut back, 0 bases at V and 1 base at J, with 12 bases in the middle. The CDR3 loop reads CASSVVSSGGTDTQYF. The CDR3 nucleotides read TGTGCCAGCAGCGTAGTGAGTAGCGGAGGCACAGATACGCAGTATTTT.

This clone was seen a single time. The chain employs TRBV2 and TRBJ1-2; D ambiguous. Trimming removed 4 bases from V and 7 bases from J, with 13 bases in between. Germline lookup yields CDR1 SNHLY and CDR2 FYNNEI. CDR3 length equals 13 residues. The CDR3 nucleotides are TGTGCCAGCAGTGGAATGACAAGTACTGGCTACACCTTC. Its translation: CASSGMTSTGYTF.

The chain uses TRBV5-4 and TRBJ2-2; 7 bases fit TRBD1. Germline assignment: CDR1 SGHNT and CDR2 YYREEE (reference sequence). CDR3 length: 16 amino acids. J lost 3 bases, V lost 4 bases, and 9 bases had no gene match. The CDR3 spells CASSPPRGLHTGELFF. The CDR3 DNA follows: TGTGCCAGCAGCCCCCCGAGGGGGCTTCACACCGGGGAGCTGTTTTTT.

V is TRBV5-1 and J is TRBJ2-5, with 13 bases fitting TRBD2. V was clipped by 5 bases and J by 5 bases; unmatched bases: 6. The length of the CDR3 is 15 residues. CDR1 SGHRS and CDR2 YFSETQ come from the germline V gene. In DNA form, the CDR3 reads TGCGCCAGCAGGCCCGGGACTAGCGGGGAGGAGACCCAGTACTTC. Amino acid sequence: CASRPGTSGEETQYF.

CDR3 residues: CAISESPTVNTGELFF. Here the CDR3 DNA reads TGTGCCATCAGTGAGTCTCCGACAGTGAACACCGGGGAGCTGTTTTTT. The genes are TRBV10-3 and TRBJ2-2; the D gene is possibly TRBD1 (5 bases). Trimming removed 0 bases at V and 1 base at J, with 9 bases between. CDR1 and CDR2 (germline): ENHRY, SYGVKD. The CDR3 contains 16 residues.

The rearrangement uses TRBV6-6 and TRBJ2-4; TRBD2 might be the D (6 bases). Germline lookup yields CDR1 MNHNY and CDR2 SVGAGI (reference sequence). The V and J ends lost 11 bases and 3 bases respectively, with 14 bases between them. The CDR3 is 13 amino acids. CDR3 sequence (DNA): TGTGCCGGCGGAGGGCGCGGCAAAAACATTCAGTACTTC. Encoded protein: CAGGGRGKNIQYF.

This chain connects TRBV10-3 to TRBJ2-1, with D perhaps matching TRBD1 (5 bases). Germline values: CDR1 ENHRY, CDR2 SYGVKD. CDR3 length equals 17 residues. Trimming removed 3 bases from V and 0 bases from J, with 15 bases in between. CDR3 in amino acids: CAISDNYRLSSYNEQFF. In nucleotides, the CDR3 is TGTGCCATCAGTGATAACTACAGGTTAAGCTCCTACAATGAGCAGTTCTTC.

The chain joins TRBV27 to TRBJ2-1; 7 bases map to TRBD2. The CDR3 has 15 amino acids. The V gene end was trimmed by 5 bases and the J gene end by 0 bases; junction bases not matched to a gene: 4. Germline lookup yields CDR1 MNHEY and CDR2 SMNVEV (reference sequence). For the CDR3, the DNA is TGTGCCAGCAGTACCCAGCGGGGCTCCTACAATGAGCAGTTCTTC. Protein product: CASSTQRGSYNEQFF.

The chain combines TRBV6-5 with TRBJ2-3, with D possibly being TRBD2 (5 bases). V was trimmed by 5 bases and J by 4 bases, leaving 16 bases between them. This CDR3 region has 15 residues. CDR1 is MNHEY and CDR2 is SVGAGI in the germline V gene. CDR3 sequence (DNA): TGTGCCAGCAGTACCGGACTGGAAACTTCAGATACGCAGTATTTT. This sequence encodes CASSTGLETSDTQYF.

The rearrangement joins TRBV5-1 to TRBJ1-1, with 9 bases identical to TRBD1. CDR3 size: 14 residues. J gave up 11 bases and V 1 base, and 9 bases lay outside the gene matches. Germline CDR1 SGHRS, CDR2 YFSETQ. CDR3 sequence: CASSLSSGTGKAFF. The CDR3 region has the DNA TGCGCCAGCAGCTTGTCCTCCGGGACAGGGAAGGCTTTCTTT.

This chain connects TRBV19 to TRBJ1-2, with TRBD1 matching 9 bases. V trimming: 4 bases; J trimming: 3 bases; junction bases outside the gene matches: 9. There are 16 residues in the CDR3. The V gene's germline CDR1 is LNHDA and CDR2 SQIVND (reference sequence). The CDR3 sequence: CASSSTAGTGYYGYTF. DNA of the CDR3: TGTGCCAGTAGTAGCACAGCCGGGACAGGGTACTATGGCTACACCTTC.

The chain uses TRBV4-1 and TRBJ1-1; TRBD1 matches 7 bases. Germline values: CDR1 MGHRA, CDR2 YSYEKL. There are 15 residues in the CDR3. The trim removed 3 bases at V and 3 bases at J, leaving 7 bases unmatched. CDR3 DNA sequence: TGCGCCAGCAGCCACCTAGGACAGGTCCACACTGAAGCTTTCTTT. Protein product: CASSHLGQVHTEAFF.

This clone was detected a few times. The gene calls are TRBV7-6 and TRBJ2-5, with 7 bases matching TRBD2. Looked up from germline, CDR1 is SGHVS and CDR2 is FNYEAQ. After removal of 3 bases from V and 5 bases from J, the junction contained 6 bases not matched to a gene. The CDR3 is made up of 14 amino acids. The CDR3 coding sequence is TGTGCCAGCAGCTTTCGGGCGGGAGTGGAGACCCAGTACTTC. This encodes CASSFRAGVETQYF.

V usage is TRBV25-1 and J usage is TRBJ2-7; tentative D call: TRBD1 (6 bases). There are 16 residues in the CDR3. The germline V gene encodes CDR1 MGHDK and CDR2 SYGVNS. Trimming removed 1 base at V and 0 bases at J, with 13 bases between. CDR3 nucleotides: TGTGCCAGCAGTGAATTTGGGACACTGAGCTCCTACGAGCAGTACTTC. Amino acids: CASSEFGTLSSYEQYF.